This T cell receptor (beta chain) was observed in a study of blood T cell repertoires in COVID-19. In the source study's methods: How many nucleated cells were present was estimated from reference gene primer amplification. Some clones are missing from TCRdb's copy, which holds only in-frame ones; the method was immunoSEQ multiplex PCR. That table gives V, J and clone size, and the DNA gave D and trimming. Of under 35,000 clones in the sample, 88% were seen once. V lost 8 bases, J lost 0 bases, and 25 bases lay in between. This CDR3 contains 18 residues. From germline, CDR1 is MDHEN and CDR2 SYDVKM. Sequenced material: peripheral blood. The chain joins TRBV28 to TRBJ2-5; possible D gene TRBD2, 5 bases. This receptor was taken from a woman in her 50s with active COVID-19. Here the CDR3 reads CASSEEVAAEADQETQYF. The CDR3 DNA reads TGTGCCAGCTCAGAAGAGGTGGCCGCAGAAGCGGACCAAGAGACCCAGTACTTC.